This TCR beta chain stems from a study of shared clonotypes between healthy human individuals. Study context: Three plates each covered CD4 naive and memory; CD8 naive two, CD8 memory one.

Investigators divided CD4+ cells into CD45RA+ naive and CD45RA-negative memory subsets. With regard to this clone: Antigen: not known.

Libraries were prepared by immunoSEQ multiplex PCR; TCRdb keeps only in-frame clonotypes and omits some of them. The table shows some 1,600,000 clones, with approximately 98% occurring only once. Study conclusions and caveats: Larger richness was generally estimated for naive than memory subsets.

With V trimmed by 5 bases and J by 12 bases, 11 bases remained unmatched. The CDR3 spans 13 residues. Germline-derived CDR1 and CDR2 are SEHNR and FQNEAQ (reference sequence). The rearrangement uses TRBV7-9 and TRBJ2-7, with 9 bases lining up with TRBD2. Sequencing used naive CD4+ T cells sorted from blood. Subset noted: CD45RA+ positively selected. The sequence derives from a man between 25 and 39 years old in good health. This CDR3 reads CASSSSGRQRGYF. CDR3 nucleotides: TGTGCCAGCAGCAGTAGCGGGAGACAAAGGGGGTACTTC.